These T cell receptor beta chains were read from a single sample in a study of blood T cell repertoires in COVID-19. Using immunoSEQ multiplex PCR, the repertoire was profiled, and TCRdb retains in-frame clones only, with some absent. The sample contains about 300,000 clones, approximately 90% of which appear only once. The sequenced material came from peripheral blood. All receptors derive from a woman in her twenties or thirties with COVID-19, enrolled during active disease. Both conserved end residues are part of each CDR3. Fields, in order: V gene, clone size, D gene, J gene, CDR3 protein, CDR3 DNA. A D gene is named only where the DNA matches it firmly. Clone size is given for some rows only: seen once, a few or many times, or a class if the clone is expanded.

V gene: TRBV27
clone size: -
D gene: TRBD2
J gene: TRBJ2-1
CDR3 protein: CASSSLSGGSYNEQFF
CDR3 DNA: TGTGCCAGCAGTTCTCTTAGCGGGGGGTCCTACAATGAGCAGTTCTTC

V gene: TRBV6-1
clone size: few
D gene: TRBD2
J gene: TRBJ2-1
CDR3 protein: CASSGLAVASATYNEQFF
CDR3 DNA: TGTGCCAGCAGTGGGCTAGCGGTAGCCTCGGCGACCTACAATGAGCAGTTCTTC

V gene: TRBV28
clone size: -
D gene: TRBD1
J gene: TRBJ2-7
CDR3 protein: CASSLQAGGAFEQYF
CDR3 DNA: TGTGCCAGCAGTTTACAGGCAGGGGGCGCTTTCGAGCAGTACTTC

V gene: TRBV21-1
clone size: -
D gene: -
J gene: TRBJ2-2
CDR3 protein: CASSKVGTGELFF
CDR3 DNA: TGTGCCAGCAGCAAAGTCGGGACCGGGGAGCTGTTTTTT

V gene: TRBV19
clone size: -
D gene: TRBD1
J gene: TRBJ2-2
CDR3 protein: CASSPRQGFTGELFF
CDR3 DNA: TGTGCCAGTAGCCCCCGACAGGGGTTCACCGGGGAGCTGTTTTTT

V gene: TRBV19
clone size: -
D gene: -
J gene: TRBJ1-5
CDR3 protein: CASGTRGHQPQHF
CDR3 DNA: TGTGCCAGTGGGACCAGGGGTCATCAGCCCCAGCATTTT

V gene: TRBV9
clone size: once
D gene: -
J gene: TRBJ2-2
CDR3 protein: CASSYTSVTGELFF
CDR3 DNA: TGTGCCAGCAGCTATACTAGTGTTACCGGGGAGCTGTTTTTT

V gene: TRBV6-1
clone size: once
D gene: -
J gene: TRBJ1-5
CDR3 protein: CASSDKGGRFLGEPQHF
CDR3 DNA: TGTGCCAGCAGTGATAAGGGGGGGCGCTTCCTGGGGGAGCCCCAGCATTTT

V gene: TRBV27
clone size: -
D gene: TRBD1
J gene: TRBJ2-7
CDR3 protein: CASSPGDRVYEQYF
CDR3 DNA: TGTGCCAGCAGTCCCGGGGACAGGGTCTACGAGCAGTACTTC

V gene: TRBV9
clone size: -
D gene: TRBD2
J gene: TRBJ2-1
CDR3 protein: CASSVLTDPTGGEQFF
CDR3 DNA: TGTGCCAGCAGCGTCCTAACTGATCCCACGGGAGGTGAGCAGTTCTTC

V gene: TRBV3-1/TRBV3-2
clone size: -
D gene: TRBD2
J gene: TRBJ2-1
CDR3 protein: CASSQDSSGSGNEQFF
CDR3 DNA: TGTGCCAGCAGCCAAGATTCAAGCGGGAGCGGAAATGAGCAGTTCTTC

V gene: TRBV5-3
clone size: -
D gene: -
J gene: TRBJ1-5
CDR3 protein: CARSTTHIRQARADQPQHF
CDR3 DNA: TGTGCCAGAAGCACAACGCATATCCGACAGGCACGTGCGGATCAGCCCCAGCATTTT

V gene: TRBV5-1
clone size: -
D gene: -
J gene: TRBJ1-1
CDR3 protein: CASSLAAAVGTEAFF
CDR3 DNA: TGCGCCAGCAGCTTGGCCGCGGCGGTGGGCACTGAAGCTTTCTTT

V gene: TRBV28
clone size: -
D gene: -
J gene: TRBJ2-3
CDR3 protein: CASIEGGQGSDTQYF
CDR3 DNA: TGTGCCAGCATCGAAGGGGGTCAGGGTTCAGATACGCAGTATTTT

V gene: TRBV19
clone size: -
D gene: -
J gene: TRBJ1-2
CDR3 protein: CASNEQGDYGYTF
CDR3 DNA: TGTGCCAGCAACGAACAGGGAGACTATGGCTACACCTTC

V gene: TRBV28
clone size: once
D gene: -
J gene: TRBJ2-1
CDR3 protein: CAGRGSLSEQFF
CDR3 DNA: TGTGCCGGACGGGGAAGCTTGAGTGAGCAGTTCTTC

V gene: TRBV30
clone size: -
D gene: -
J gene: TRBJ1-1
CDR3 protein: CAWSDARDTEAFF
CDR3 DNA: TGTGCCTGGAGTGACGCCCGGGACACTGAAGCTTTCTTT

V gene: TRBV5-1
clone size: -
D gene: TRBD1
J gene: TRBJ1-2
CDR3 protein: CASRPQGANYGYTF
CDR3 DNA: TGCGCCAGCAGGCCACAGGGGGCTAACTATGGCTACACCTTC

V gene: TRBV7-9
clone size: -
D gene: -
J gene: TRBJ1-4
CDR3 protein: CASSFSEQANEKLFF
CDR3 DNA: TGTGCCAGCAGCTTTTCGGAACAGGCTAACGAAAAACTGTTTTTT

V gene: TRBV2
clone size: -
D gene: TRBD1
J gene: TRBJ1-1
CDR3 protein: CASSRQGEAFF
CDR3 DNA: TGTGCCAGCAGTCGACAGGGAGAAGCTTTCTTT

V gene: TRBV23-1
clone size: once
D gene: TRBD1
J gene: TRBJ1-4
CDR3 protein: CASSQSKGAVGEKLFF
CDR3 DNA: TGCGCCAGCAGTCAATCGAAGGGGGCAGTCGGGGAAAAACTGTTTTTT

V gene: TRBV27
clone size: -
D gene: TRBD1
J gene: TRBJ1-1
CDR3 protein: CASSQDRGSRAFF
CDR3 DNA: TGTGCCAGCAGTCAGGACAGGGGGAGTAGGGCTTTCTTT

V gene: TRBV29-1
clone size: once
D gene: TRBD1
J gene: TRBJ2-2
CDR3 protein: CSVDPTGAGELFF
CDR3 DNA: TGCAGCGTCGATCCAACAGGGGCCGGGGAGCTGTTTTTT

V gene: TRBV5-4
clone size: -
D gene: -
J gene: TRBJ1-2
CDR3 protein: CASSRLIGTTYGYTF
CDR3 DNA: TGTGCCAGCAGCCGCTTAATCGGGACAACCTATGGCTACACCTTC

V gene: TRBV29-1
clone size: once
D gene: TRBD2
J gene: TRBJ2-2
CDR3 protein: CAGGSNTGELFF
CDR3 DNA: TGCGCCGGGGGGAGCAACACCGGGGAGCTGTTTTTT

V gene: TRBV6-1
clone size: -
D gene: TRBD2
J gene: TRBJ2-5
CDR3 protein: CASSENSGSETQYF
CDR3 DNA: TGTGCCAGCAGTGAAAATAGCGGGAGTGAGACCCAGTACTTC

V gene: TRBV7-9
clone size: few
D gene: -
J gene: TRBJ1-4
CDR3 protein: CASSLGWDTEKLFF
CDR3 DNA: TGTGCCAGCAGCTTAGGATGGGACACAGAAAAACTGTTTTTT

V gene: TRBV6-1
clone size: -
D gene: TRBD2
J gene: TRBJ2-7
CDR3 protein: CASSEAGSGRPYEQYF
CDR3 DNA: TGTGCCAGCAGTGAAGCGGGAAGCGGGAGACCCTACGAGCAGTACTTC

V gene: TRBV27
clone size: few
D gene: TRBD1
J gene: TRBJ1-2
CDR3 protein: CASSLGTDYGYTF
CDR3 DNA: TGTGCCAGCAGTTTAGGGACAGACTATGGCTACACCTTC

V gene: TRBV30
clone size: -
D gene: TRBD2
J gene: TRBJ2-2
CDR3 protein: CAWSRGVGNTGELFF
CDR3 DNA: TGTGCCTGGAGCCGGGGGGTGGGTAACACCGGGGAGCTGTTTTTT

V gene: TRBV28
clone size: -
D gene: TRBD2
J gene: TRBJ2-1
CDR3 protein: CASSPTYKRETNEQFF
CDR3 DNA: TGTGCCAGCAGCCCCACGTATAAGCGGGAGACAAATGAGCAGTTCTTC

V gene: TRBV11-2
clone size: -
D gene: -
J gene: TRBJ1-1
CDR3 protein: CASSLRGSGDTEAFF
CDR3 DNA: TGTGCCAGCAGCTTACGGGGATCCGGGGACACTGAAGCTTTCTTT

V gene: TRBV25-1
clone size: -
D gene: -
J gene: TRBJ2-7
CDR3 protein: CASSGAGPFSYEQYF
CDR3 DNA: TGTGCCAGCAGTGGTGCGGGACCATTCTCCTACGAGCAGTACTTC

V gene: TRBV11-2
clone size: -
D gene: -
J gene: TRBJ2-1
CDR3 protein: CASSSRTAYNEQFF
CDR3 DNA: TGTGCCAGCAGCTCACGGACTGCCTACAATGAGCAGTTCTTC

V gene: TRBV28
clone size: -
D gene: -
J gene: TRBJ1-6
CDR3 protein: CASNRNQGNSPLHF
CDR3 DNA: TGTGCCAGCAATCGAAACCAGGGGAATTCACCCCTCCACTTT

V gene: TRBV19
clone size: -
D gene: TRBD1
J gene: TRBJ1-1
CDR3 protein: CASSIPNRGGLEAFF
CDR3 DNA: TGTGCCAGTAGTATTCCGAACAGGGGAGGCTTAGAAGCTTTCTTT

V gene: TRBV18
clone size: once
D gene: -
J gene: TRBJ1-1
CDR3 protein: CASSPLFLRTEFTEAFF
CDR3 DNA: TGTGCCAGCTCACCTCTATTCTTAAGGACAGAGTTCACTGAAGCTTTCTTT

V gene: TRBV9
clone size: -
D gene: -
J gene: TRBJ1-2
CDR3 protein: CASSAGGGYTF
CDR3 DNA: TGTGCCAGCAGCGCCGGGGGTGGCTACACCTTC

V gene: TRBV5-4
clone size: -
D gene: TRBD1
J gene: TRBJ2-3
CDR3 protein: CASSHGTASTDTQYF
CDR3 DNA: TGTGCCAGCAGCCACGGGACAGCTAGCACAGATACGCAGTATTTT

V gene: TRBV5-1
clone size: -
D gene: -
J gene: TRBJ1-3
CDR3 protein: CASSLETGTGNTIYF
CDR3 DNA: TGCGCCAGCAGCTTGGAAACAGGGACTGGAAACACCATATATTTT

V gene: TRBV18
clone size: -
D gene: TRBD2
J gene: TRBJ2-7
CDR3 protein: CASSPAGLAGEQYF
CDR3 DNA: TGTGCCAGCTCACCCGCGGGACTAGCGGGCGAGCAGTACTTC

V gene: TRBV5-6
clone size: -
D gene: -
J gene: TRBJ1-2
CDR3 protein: CASSLLQGSVYGYTF
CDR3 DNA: TGTGCCAGCAGCTTGCTTCAGGGGTCGGTTTATGGCTACACCTTC

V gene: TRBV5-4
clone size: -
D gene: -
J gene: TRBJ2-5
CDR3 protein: CASSQRDSQETQYF
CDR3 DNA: TGTGCCAGCAGTCAAAGAGACAGTCAAGAGACCCAGTACTTC

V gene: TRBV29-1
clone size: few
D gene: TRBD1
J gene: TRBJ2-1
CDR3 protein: CSVDRGYNEQFF
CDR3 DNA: TGCAGCGTAGACAGGGGATACAATGAGCAGTTCTTC

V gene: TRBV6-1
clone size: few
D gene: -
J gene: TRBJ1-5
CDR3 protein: CASSEAEGAQPQHF
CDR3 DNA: TGTGCCAGCAGTGAAGCAGAAGGGGCTCAGCCCCAGCATTTT

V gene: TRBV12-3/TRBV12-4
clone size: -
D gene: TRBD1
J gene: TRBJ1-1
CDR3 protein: CASSGDSNTEAFF
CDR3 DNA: TGTGCCAGCAGTGGGGACAGTAACACTGAAGCTTTCTTT

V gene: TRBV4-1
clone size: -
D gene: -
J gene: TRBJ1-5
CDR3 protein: CASSQEEDLNQPQHF
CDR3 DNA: TGCGCCAGCAGCCAGGAGGAGGATCTAAATCAGCCCCAGCATTTT

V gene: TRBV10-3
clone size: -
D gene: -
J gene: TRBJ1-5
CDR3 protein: CAISESRAPQPQHF
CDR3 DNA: TGTGCCATCAGTGAGTCGAGGGCGCCTCAGCCCCAGCATTTT

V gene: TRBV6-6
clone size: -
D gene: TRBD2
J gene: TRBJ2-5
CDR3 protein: CASSHPGGDWYQETQYF
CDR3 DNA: TGTGCCAGCAGTCACCCGGGAGGGGATTGGTACCAAGAGACCCAGTACTTC

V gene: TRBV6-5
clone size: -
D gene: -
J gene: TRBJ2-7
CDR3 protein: CASSYYQGTYEQYF
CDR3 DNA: TGTGCCAGCAGTTACTACCAGGGGACCTACGAGCAGTACTTC

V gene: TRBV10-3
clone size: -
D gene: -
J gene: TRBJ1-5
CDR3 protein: CAISVGGAVSNQPQHF
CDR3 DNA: TGTGCCATCAGTGTAGGGGGGGCTGTCAGCAATCAGCCCCAGCATTTT

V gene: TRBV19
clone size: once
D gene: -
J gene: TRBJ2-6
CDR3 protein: CASSITLSGANVLTF
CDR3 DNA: TGTGCCAGTAGTATTACTCTCTCTGGGGCCAACGTCCTGACTTTC

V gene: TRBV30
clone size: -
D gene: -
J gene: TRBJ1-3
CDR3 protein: CAWSVTGAGNTIYF
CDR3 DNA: TGTGCCTGGAGTGTCACGGGGGCTGGAAACACCATATATTTT

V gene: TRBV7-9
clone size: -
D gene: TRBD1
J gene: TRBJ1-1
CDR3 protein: CASSFEGATEAFF
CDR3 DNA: TGTGCCAGCAGCTTCGAGGGGGCCACTGAAGCTTTCTTT

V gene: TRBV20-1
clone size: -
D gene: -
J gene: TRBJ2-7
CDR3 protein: CSVPDEQYF
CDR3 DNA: TGCAGTGTCCCGGACGAGCAGTACTTC

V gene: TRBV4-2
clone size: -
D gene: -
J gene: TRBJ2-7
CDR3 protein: CASSPQPEQYF
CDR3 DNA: TGTGCCAGCAGCCCACAGCCCGAACAGTACTTC

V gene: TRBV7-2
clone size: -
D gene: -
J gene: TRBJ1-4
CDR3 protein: CASSFEPGGNLEKLFF
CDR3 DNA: TGTGCCAGCAGCTTTGAACCCGGGGGAAACCTTGAAAAACTGTTTTTT

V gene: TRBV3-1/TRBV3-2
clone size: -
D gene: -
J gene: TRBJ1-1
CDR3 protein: CASSQPGVGDTEAFF
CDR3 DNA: TGTGCCAGCAGCCAACCAGGGGTGGGGGACACTGAAGCTTTCTTT

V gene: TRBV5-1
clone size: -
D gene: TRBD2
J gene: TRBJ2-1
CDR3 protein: CASSLAGGRVVNEQFF
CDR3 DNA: TGCGCCAGCAGCTTGGCCGGTGGGAGGGTTGTGAATGAGCAGTTCTTC